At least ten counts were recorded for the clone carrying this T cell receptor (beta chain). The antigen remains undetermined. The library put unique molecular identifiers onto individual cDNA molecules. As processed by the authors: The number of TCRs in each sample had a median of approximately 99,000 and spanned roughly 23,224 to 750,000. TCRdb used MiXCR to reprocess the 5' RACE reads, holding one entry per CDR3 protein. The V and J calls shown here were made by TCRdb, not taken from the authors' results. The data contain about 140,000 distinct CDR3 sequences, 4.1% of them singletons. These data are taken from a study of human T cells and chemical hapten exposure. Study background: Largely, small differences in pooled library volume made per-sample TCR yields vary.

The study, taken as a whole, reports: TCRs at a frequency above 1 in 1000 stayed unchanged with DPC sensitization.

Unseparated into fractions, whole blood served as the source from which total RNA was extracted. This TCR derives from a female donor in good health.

The CDR3 sequence: CASSLDKNIQYF. The CDR3 nucleotides read TGTGCCAGCAGCTTGGACAAAAACATTCAGTACTTC. The chain uses TRBV5-4 and TRBJ2-4; no definite D call. From germline, CDR1 is SGHNT and CDR2 YYREEE (reference sequence). The CDR3 length is 12 residues. V was clipped by 0 bases and J by 3 bases, with 1 base between them. The whole variable domain, remainder taken from reference TRBV5-4 and TRBJ2-4, is ETGVTQSPTHLIKTRGQQVTLRCSSQSGHNTVSWYQQALGQGPQFIFQYYREEENGRGNFPPRFSGLQFPNYSSELNVNALELDDSALYLCASSLDKNIQYFGAGTRLSVL.